This T cell receptor (beta chain) was recorded in a study of regulatory T cells in long-lasting Graves disease. Looking at the study overall: The term persistent Graves' disease signified upward of 5 years on antithyroid drugs with positive TSH receptor antibodies.

Time point reported: persistent/refractory GD, antithyroid drugs over 5 years with positive TRAb. The TCR library was prepared using RNA isolated from PBMCs. Diagnoses of Graves' disease were made by American Thyroid Association guidelines. Deletions cut 5 bases from V and 4 bases from J, with 12 bases between. The germline V gene has CDR1 SGHTA and CDR2 FQGNSA. CDR3 length equals 13 residues. This clonotype has at least ten counts. Through Arm-PCR of CDR3 regions and iRepertoire HTBI primers, TCR beta libraries were built. TCRdb itself ran the multiplex PCR reads through MiXCR, one entry per CDR3 protein. The table lists hundreds of thousands of distinct CDR3 sequences, less than 25% of them singletons.

J is TRBJ2-7 and V is TRBV7-2; D is perhaps TRBD2 (7 bases). This material consisted of peripheral blood mononuclear cells (PBMCs), taken when the disease was refractory, from a patient treated with antithyroid drugs. This receptor was taken from a female donor with Graves disease. The CDR3 region has the DNA TGTGCCAGCAGCATCCGGGGGGCGTACGAGCAGTACTTC. Amino acids: CASSIRGAYEQYF.